A few counts support the clone carrying this T cell receptor (beta chain). The antigen remains undetermined. Deletions cut 1 base from V and 7 bases from J, with 6 bases between. Looked up from germline, CDR1 is SGHDT and CDR2 is YYEEEE. This CDR3 spans 11 amino acids. The source of the sample is a study of T cell repertoires in cytomegalovirus infection. As for the study in general: Carrying CMV and the relevant HLA type showed in public TCR beta signatures.

MiXCR, applied by TCRdb to the reads, yields one record per CDR3 protein. This table has 500,000 or so distinct CDR3 sequences, more than 15% appearing once. Study-wide points: Ex vivo, HLA-C-restricted CMV-specific TCR beta clonotypes prevailed over the rest of the response.

This chain uses TRBV5-6 with TRBJ2-7; D remains ambiguous. Sequenced material: CD8+ T cells from PBMCs. The receptor comes from a human donor in good health (CMV status not recorded). Some clones in this sample may be carry-over from other donors' samples. CDR3 DNA sequence: TGTGCCAGCAGCTTGATGCGGGAGCAGTACTTC. Its protein product is CASSLMREQYF.